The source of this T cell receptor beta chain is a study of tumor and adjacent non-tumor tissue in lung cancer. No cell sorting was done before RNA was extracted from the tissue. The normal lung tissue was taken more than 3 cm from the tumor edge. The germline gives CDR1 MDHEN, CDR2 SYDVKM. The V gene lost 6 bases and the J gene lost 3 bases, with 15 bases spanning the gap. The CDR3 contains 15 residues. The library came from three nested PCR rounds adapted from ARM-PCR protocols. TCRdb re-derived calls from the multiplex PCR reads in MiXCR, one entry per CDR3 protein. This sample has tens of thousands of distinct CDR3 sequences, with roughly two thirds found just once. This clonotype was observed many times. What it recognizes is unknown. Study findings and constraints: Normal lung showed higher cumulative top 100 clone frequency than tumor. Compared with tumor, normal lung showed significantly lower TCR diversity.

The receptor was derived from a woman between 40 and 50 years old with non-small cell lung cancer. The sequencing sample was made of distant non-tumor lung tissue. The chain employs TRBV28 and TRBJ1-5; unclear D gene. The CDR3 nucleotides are TGTGCCAGCAGAAGTCAGGTGGGGTTCAATCAGCCCCAGCATTTT. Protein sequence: CASRSQVGFNQPQHF.